The 24 T cell receptor beta chains below were found in one sample sequenced in a study of blood T cells in healthy people across ages. Primed by a sample-barcoded 5' primer and a J-beta primer mix, a second PCR proceeded for about 6 to 11 cycles. TCRdb used MiXCR to reprocess the 5' RACE reads, holding one entry per CDR3 protein. This sample has 540,000 or so distinct CDR3 sequences, with around 50% found just once. Sequenced input: blood. The receptors derive from a man aged 80 or over in good health.

This clonotype was picked up one time. This sequence joins TRBV3-1 and TRBJ1-2, with a weak D call TRBD1 (5 bases). The CDR3 is 15 residues long. V was cut by 0 bases and J by 8 bases, with 16 bases left in between. The germline CDR1 and CDR2 sequences are LGHDT and YNNKEL (reference sequence). CDR3 DNA: TGTGCCAGCAGCCAAGATATGAGCAGGGCGGGGGGCTACACCTTC. Translation gives CASSQDMSRAGGYTF.

The chain couples TRBV14 to TRBJ2-5; D is possibly TRBD1 or TRBD2 (7 bases each). The end of the DNA is better explained by TRBJ2-7, so the J call may be wrong. CDR3 length equals 15 residues. Per the germline V gene, CDR1 is SGHDN and CDR2 is FVKESK. The DNA of the CDR3 is TGTGCCAGCAGCCTTGACAGGGAGGGCCCCTACGAGCAGTACTTC. It specifies CASSLDREGPYEQYF.

This clonotype was seen more than once but under ten times. A single base separates this from a much larger clone, so it may be a read error. The chain couples TRBV6-5 to TRBJ2-3; 8 nucleotides line up with TRBD2. V lost 6 bases to trimming and J lost 2 bases; unmatched junction nucleotides: 7. This CDR3 contains 15 residues. Germline loops: CDR1 MNHEY, CDR2 SVGAGI. CDR3 bases: TGTGCCAGCAGCCGAGGGACTAGGTCCACAGATACGCAGTATTTT. The encoded protein is CASSRGTRSTDTQYF.

This sequence joins TRBV13 and TRBJ2-1; D could derive from TRBD1 or TRBD2 (5 bases each). The CDR3 loop spans 18 amino acids. Per the germline V gene, CDR1 is PRHDT and CDR2 is FYEKMQ (reference sequence). V was trimmed by 5 bases and J by 5 bases, leaving 25 bases between them. Written as DNA, the CDR3 is TGTGCCAGCAGCGCTATACCCAATAGGGGACGGGCGGACAATGAGCAGTTCTTC. It translates to CASSAIPNRGRADNEQFF.

The rearrangement uses TRBV29-1 and TRBJ1-2; 9 bases align to TRBD1. This CDR3 is built from 13 residues. The V and J ends lost 6 bases and 4 bases, in that order; junction bases with no gene match: 6. Germline V CDR1 and CDR2: SQVTM, ANQGSEA. As DNA, the CDR3 is TGCAGCGTCCACAGGGGGCAGGCCTATGGCTACACCTTC. Protein sequence: CSVHRGQAYGYTF.

A remark on this clonotype: Since a much larger clone is just one base distant, this may be a read error. The rearrangement uses TRBV6-5 and TRBJ2-7, with D possibly being TRBD2 (5 bases). V lost 6 bases to trimming and J lost 7 bases, with 22 bases between them. The germline CDR1 and CDR2 sequences are MNHEY and SVGAGI. This CDR3 comprises 15 residues. DNA of the CDR3: TGTGCCAGCAGCCGACGTGACTACCCGAACAATGAGCAGTACTTC. Translating gives CASSRRDYPNNEQYF.

The chain joins TRBV7-2 to TRBJ2-7, with a weak D call TRBD1 (6 bases). Near its end, the DNA agrees better with TRBJ2-5, so the J call may be wrong. Per germline, CDR1 SGHTA and CDR2 FQGNSA. This CDR3 comprises 13 residues. The CDR3 protein is CASSYYREETQYF. The DNA of the CDR3 is TGTGCCAGCAGCTACTACAGGGAAGAGACCCAGTACTTC.

This rearrangement joins TRBV7-8 to TRBJ1-2; 9 bases fit TRBD1. This CDR3 is 15 amino acids long. Looked up from germline, CDR1 is SGHVS and CDR2 is FQNEAQ. Trimming cost V 4 bases and J 8 bases; bases outside gene matches: 11. CDR3 protein: CASSSPGQGFGGYTF. CDR3 DNA sequence: TGTGCCAGCAGCTCCCCGGGACAGGGATTCGGGGGCTACACCTTC.

This clonotype was found a few times. The rearrangement joins TRBV7-2 to TRBJ2-1; TRBD2 matches at 10 bases. V shed 6 bases, J shed 9 bases, and the junction held 14 bases outside the gene matches. Looked up from germline, CDR1 is SGHTA and CDR2 is FQGNSA. The CDR3 spans 16 residues. The CDR3 coding sequence is TGTGCCAGCAGTCTCCGGGGCAGCGGGAGGGCCGGTGAGCAGTTCTTC. Its translation is CASSLRGSGRAGEQFF.

This clonotype was seen a few times. As DNA, the CDR3 is TGTGCCAGCAGCCCACCCGGGGTTAGGGAGCAGTTCTTC. Translating gives CASSPPGVREQFF. The chain links TRBV9 to TRBJ2-1, with a tentative D call TRBD2 (5 bases). CDR1 and CDR2 from the germline V gene are SGDLS and YYNGEE. The CDR3 loop spans 13 amino acids. Between the trimmed V and J ends, which lost 4 bases and 10 bases, there was a span of 15 bases. Supplemented by reference TRBV9 and TRBJ2-1, the full variable domain reads DSGVTQTPKHLITATGQRVTLRCSPRSGDLSVYWYQQSLDQGLQFLIQYYNGEERAKGNILERFSAQQFPDLHSELNLSSLELGDSALYFCASSPPGVREQFFGPGTRLTVL.

The chain uses TRBV7-9 and TRBJ2-7, with D unclear. The germline V and J ends were trimmed by 2 bases and 6 bases, with 8 bases remaining between them. The CDR3 sequence is 12 residues long. Germline V gives CDR1 SEHNR, CDR2 FQNEAQ (reference sequence). The CDR3 DNA sequence: TGTGCCAGCAGCTTACGCCAAACCGAGCAGTACTTC. Its protein is CASSLRQTEQYF.

This clonotype was detected a few times. This chain links TRBV15 with TRBJ2-3; TRBD1 matches 7 bases. Germline lookup yields CDR1 LNHNV and CDR2 YYDKDF (reference sequence). Losses at the gene ends were 1 base for V and 5 bases for J; bases not matched to a gene: 6. The CDR3 length is 15 residues. CDR3 DNA: TGTGCCACCAGCAGAGCGACAGGGCGCGGAGATACGCAGTATTTT. Translated: CATSRATGRGDTQYF.

This clonotype appeared a few times. The rearrangement links TRBV20-1 to TRBJ2-5; 10 bases align to TRBD1. V gave up 6 bases and J gave up 4 bases; unmatched junction bases: 8. This CDR3 is built from 14 residues. From germline, CDR1 is DFQATT and CDR2 SNEGSKA (reference sequence). DNA of the CDR3: TGCAGTGCCCCTAGACAGGGGGCAACAGAGACCCAGTACTTC. Residues: CSAPRQGATETQYF.

This clonotype was counted many times. This chain links TRBV6-6 with TRBJ1-5, with D possibly TRBD1 on 5 matching bases. The germline V and J ends were trimmed by 0 bases and 6 bases, with 9 bases remaining between them. The CDR3 is 14 residues long. In germline, CDR1 is MNHNY, CDR2 SVGAGI (reference sequence). In nucleotides, the CDR3 is TGTGCCAGCAGTTACTCGACAGAAATTCAGCCCCAGCATTTT. Protein: CASSYSTEIQPQHF.

This rearrangement joins TRBV28 to TRBJ1-5, with D uncertain. The CDR3 contains 14 residues. V shed 3 bases and J shed 7 bases, with 13 bases lying between them. The germline V gene encodes CDR1 MDHEN and CDR2 SYDVKM. CDR3 protein: CASSLSGIEQPQHF. CDR3 nucleotide sequence: TGTGCCAGCAGTTTGTCCGGGATCGAACAGCCCCAGCATTTT.

This clonotype was recorded many times. The chain links TRBV10-2 to TRBJ1-5; D is possibly TRBD1 (6 bases). CDR1 and CDR2 (germline): WSHSY, SAAADI. The CDR3 runs 15 residues. Between the trimmed V and J ends, which lost 0 bases and 4 bases, there was a span of 10 bases. DNA of the CDR3: TGCGCCAGCAGTGAGTCGGGACACCGGAATCAGCCCCAGCATTTT. Translation gives CASSESGHRNQPQHF.

The chain combines TRBV21-1 with TRBJ1-1; whether TRBD1, the table's D call, matches the DNA was not checked. TRBV21-1 is tagged as a pseudogene. The CDR3 is made up of 14 amino acids. CDR3 nucleotides: TGTGCCAGCAGCACCCGACAGGGAAGCACTGAAGCTTTCTTT. This gives the protein CASSTRQGSTEAFF.

This clonotype was seen a handful of times. The rearrangement links TRBV4-3 to TRBJ2-3, with a possible D match to TRBD2 (6 bases). The CDR3 contains 17 residues. V was clipped by 4 bases and J by 0 bases, with 17 bases between them. CDR1 LGHNA and CDR2 YSLEER come from the germline V gene. The CDR3 nucleotides read TGCGCCAGCAGCCCGGGTCAGGGAGGCCCTAGCACAGATACGCAGTATTTT. As protein: CASSPGQGGPSTDTQYF.

The chain joins TRBV7-2 to TRBJ2-1; 7 positions agree with TRBD1. The CDR3 is 14 residues long. CDR1 SGHTA and CDR2 FQGNSA come from the germline V gene. The trim removed 1 base at V and 9 bases at J, leaving 6 bases unmatched. The CDR3 is CASSLVVGGVEQFF. The CDR3 nucleotides are TGTGCCAGCAGCTTAGTGGTAGGGGGCGTTGAGCAGTTCTTC.

The J gene is TRBJ2-1, the V gene TRBV7-9; D gene uncertain. This CDR3 region has 15 residues. Germline CDR1 and CDR2: SEHNR and FQNEAQ (reference sequence). Trimming removed 7 bases at V and 0 bases at J, with 13 bases between. The CDR3 DNA is TGTGCCAGCAACCCCACGGCCCTCTCCTACAATGAGCAGTTCTTC. Its protein product is CASNPTALSYNEQFF.

A few counts support this clonotype. This rearrangement joins TRBV20-1 to TRBJ2-3; D tentatively reads TRBD1 or TRBD2 (5 bases each). V shed 6 bases and J shed 2 bases, with 15 bases lying between them. The CDR3 length is 14 residues. CDR1 is DFQATT, CDR2 SNEGSKA, per germline (reference sequence). The CDR3: CSATGTGITDTQYF. For the CDR3, the DNA is TGCAGTGCCACCGGGACGGGAATCACAGATACGCAGTATTTT.

This clonotype turned up a few times. The J gene is TRBJ2-3, the V gene TRBV7-2; 9 bases are shared with TRBD2. V shed 5 bases, J shed 4 bases, and the junction held 7 bases outside the gene matches. The CDR3 runs 15 residues. The germline V gene has CDR1 SGHTA and CDR2 FQGNSA. CDR3 DNA sequence: TGTGCCAGCAGCCCGCGGGGGGGGAGCGCAGATACGCAGTATTTT. Amino acid sequence: CASSPRGGSADTQYF.

V is TRBV15 and J is TRBJ2-4; D ambiguous. The DNA end lines up better with TRBJ2-7; the J call may be wrong. The CDR3 sequence is 12 residues long. The germline CDR1 and CDR2 sequences are LNHNV and YYDKDF (reference sequence). CDR3 region: CATSRPSYEQYF. The CDR3 nucleotides are TGTGCCACCAGCAGACCCTCCTACGAGCAGTACTTC.

The V gene is TRBV7-8, the J gene TRBJ2-4; maybe TRBD2 (6 bases). V lost 3 bases and J lost 3, with 21 bases in between. The CDR3 is made up of 18 amino acids. The germline V gene has CDR1 SGHVS and CDR2 FQNEAQ. The CDR3, as DNA: TGTGCCAGCAGCTTTCTGGCGGGGTTCCAACGGGGCAAAAACATTCAGTACTTC. It encodes CASSFLAGFQRGKNIQYF.